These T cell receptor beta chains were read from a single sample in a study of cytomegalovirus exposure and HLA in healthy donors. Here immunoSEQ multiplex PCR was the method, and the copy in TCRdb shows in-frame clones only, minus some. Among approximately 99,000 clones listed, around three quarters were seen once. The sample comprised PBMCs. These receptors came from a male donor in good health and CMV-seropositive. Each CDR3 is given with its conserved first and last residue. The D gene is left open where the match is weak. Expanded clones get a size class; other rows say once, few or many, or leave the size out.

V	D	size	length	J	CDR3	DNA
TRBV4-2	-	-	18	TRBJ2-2	CASSRLDSSHIDTGELFF	TGTGCCAGCAGCCGCTTGGACAGTAGCCATATCGACACCGGGGAGCTGTTTTTT
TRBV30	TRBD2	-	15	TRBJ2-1	CAWKRGGPFHNEQFF	TGTGCCTGGAAACGCGGGGGGCCGTTCCACAATGAGCAGTTCTTC
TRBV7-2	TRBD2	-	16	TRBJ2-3	CASSLMPGGLGDTQYF	TGTGCCAGCAGCTTAATGCCGGGGGGGCTTGGAGATACGCAGTATTTT
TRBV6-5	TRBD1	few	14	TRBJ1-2	CASGYPTGGDGYTF	TGTGCCAGCGGCTACCCGACAGGGGGCGATGGCTACACCTTC
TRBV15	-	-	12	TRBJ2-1	CATSTGVTEQFF	TGTGCCACCAGCACAGGGGTTACTGAGCAGTTCTTC
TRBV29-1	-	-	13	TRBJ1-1	CSVGRQLNTEAFF	TGCAGCGTTGGGCGACAATTGAACACTGAAGCTTTCTTT
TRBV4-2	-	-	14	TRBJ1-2	CASSPETAQTGYTF	TGTGCCAGCAGCCCTGAGACGGCACAGACTGGCTACACCTTC
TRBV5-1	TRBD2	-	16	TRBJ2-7	CASSLVSSGGPYEQYF	TGCGCCAGCAGCTTGGTATCTAGCGGGGGTCCCTACGAGCAGTACTTC
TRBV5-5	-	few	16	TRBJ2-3	CASSLGGATSTDTQYF	TGTGCCAGCAGCTTGGGTGGGGCCACTAGCACAGATACGCAGTATTTT
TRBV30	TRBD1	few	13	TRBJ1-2	CAWSPQGAHGYTF	TGTGCCTGGAGTCCACAGGGGGCCCATGGCTACACCTTC
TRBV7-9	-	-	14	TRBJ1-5	CASSPGGGNQPQHF	TGTGCCAGCAGCCCGGGGGGAGGCAATCAGCCCCAGCATTTT
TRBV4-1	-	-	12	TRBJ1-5	CARHLSNQPQHF	TGCGCCAGACACCTTAGCAATCAGCCCCAGCATTTT
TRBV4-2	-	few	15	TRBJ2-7	CASSQVDGLRYEQYF	TGTGCCAGCAGCCAAGTTGACGGACTCCGCTACGAGCAGTACTTC
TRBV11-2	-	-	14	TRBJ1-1	CASSLASVNTEAFF	TGTGCCAGCAGCTTAGCGTCGGTGAACACTGAAGCTTTCTTT
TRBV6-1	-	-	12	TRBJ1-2	CASMGSNYGYTF	TGTGCCAGCATGGGCAGTAACTATGGCTACACCTTC
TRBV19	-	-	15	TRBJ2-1	CASSMLTGRLNEQFF	TGTGCCAGTAGTATGCTGACAGGGAGGCTCAATGAGCAGTTCTTC
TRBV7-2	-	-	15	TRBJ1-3	CASSLVFGAGNTIYF	TGTGCCAGCAGCTTAGTATTTGGGGCCGGAAACACCATATATTTT
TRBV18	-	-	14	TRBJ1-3	CASSPDNSGNTIYF	TGTGCCAGCTCACCGGACAACTCTGGAAACACCATATATTTT
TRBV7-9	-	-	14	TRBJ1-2	CASSFRQGNLGYTF	TGTGCCAGCAGCTTCCGTCAGGGAAATCTAGGCTACACCTTC
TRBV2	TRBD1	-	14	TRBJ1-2	CAIGQGSANYGYTF	TGTGCCATAGGACAGGGATCAGCTAACTATGGCTACACCTTC
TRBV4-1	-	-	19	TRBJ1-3	CASSQEGWTRGSSGNTIYF	TGCGCCAGCAGCCAAGAAGGATGGACCCGGGGAAGCTCTGGAAACACCATATATTTT
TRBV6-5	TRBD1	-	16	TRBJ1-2	CASSWIYRTGRDGYTF	TGTGCCAGCAGTTGGATCTATAGGACAGGGAGGGATGGCTACACCTTC
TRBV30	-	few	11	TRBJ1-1	CAWTREGVAFF	TGTGCCTGGACCCGGGAGGGGGTAGCTTTCTTT
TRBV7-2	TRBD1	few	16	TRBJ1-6	CASSLTSGTGGSPLHF	TGTGCCAGCAGCTTAACCTCCGGGACAGGGGGTTCACCCCTCCACTTT
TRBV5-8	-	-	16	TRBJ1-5	CASSTNDGGWNQPQHF	TGTGCCAGCAGCACGAACGACGGGGGTTGGAATCAGCCCCAGCATTTT
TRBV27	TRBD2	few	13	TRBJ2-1	CASGPSGGYEQFF	TGTGCCAGCGGGCCTAGCGGGGGCTATGAGCAGTTCTTC
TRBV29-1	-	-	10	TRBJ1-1	CSVGGTEAFF	TGCAGCGTTGGCGGAACTGAAGCTTTCTTT
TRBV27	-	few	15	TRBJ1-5	CASRPLDLGNQPQHF	TGTGCCAGCAGACCATTAGACTTAGGCAATCAGCCCCAGCATTTT
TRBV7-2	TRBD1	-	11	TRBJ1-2	CASSFTGGITF	TGTGCCAGCAGCTTTACAGGGGGTATTACCTTC
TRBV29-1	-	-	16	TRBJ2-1	CSVEDQGMRVYNEQFF	TGCAGCGTTGAAGATCAGGGGATGAGGGTGTACAATGAGCAGTTCTTC
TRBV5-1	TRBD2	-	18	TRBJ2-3	CASSLGERGGFLADTQYF	TGCGCCAGCAGCTTGGGCGAGCGGGGGGGCTTTTTGGCAGATACGCAGTATTTT
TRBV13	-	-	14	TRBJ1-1	CASSRGSGNTEAFF	TGTGCCAGCAGCCGTGGATCGGGGAACACTGAAGCTTTCTTT
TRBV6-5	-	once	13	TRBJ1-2	CASSYSGARGYTF	TGTGCCAGCAGTTACTCAGGGGCGAGAGGCTACACCTTC
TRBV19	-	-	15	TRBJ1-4	CASSSLTGGNEKLFF	TGTGCCAGTAGTTCTCTGACAGGCGGAAATGAAAAACTGTTTTTT
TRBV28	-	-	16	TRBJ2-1	CASSLAASGSYNEQFF	TGTGCCAGCAGTTTAGCGGCATCGGGATCCTACAATGAGCAGTTCTTC
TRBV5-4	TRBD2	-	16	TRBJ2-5	CASSLGGTSRGETQYF	TGTGCCAGCAGCTTGGGTGGGACTAGCAGGGGAGAGACCCAGTACTTC
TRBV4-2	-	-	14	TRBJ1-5	CASSHPGGNQPQHF	TGTGCCAGCAGCCACCCAGGGGGCAATCAGCCCCAGCATTTT
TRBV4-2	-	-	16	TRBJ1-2	CASSQEETGANYGYTF	TGTGCCAGCAGCCAGGAAGAAACGGGAGCTAACTATGGCTACACCTTC
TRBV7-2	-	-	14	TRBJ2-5	CASSFPRVAETQYF	TGTGCCAGCAGCTTCCCTCGGGTGGCTGAGACCCAGTACTTC
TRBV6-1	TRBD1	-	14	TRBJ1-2	CASSEGDRSYGYTF	TGTGCCAGCAGCGAGGGGGACAGGTCGTATGGCTACACCTTC
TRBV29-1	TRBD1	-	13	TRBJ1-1	CSAQGQGDTEAFF	TGCAGCGCCCAGGGGCAGGGGGACACTGAAGCTTTCTTT
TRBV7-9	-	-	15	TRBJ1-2	CASSSPGALGSGYTF	TGTGCCAGCAGCTCACCGGGAGCGTTGGGGTCTGGCTACACCTTC
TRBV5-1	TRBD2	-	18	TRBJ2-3	CASSSGGGGAPRTDTQYF	TGCGCCAGCAGCTCCGGGGGCGGGGGGGCTCCCCGCACAGATACGCAGTATTTT
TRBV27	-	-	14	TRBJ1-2	CASSPRQLAYGYTF	TGTGCCAGCAGTCCTCGACAACTTGCTTATGGCTACACCTTC
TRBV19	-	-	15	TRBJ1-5	CASSTLLQGPKPQHF	TGTGCCAGTAGTACCCTTCTACAGGGCCCGAAGCCCCAGCATTTT
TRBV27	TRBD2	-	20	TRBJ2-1	CASRRYPPGPGLAAYNEQFF	TGTGCCAGCAGGCGCTATCCCCCCGGCCCGGGACTAGCCGCCTACAATGAGCAGTTCTTC
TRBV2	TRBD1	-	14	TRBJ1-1	CASRDRDRNTEAFF	TGTGCCAGCAGAGACCGGGACAGAAACACTGAAGCTTTCTTT
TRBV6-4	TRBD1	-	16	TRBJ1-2	CASSDSGTGNNYGYTF	TGTGCCAGCAGTGACTCCGGGACAGGGAATAACTATGGCTACACCTTC
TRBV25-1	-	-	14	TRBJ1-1	CASLSGISNTEAFF	TGTGCCAGCCTTTCCGGGATCTCGAACACTGAAGCTTTCTTT
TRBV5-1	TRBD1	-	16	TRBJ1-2	CASSPEQGRVGYGYTF	TGCGCCAGCAGCCCGGAACAGGGGCGGGTAGGCTATGGCTACACCTTC
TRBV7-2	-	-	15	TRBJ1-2	CASSLVGRALYGYTF	TGTGCCAGCAGCCTGGTGGGCCGCGCGCTTTATGGCTACACCTTC
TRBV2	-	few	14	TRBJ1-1	CASKTEGFGTEAFF	TGTGCCAGCAAAACGGAGGGGTTTGGCACTGAAGCTTTCTTT
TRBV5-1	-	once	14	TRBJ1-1	CASRKDRQNTEAFF	TGCGCCAGCAGAAAGGACAGACAGAACACTGAAGCTTTCTTT
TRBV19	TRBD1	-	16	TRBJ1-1	CASSIRDREPNTEAFF	TGTGCCAGTAGTATAAGGGACAGGGAGCCGAACACTGAAGCTTTCTTT
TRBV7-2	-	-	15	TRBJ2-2	CASSLRRGSTGELFF	TGTGCCAGCAGCTTGAGGCGTGGGTCGACCGGGGAGCTGTTTTTT
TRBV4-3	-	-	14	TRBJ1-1	CASSQGNRVTEAFF	TGCGCCAGCAGCCAGGGAAACAGGGTCACTGAAGCTTTCTTT
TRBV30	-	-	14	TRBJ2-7	CAWRGSRTYYEEYF	TGTGCCTGGAGGGGGAGCAGGACTTACTACGAGGAGTACTTC
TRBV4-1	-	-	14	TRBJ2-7	CASSPQGSSYEQYF	TGCGCCAGCAGCCCGCAGGGTTCCTCCTACGAGCAGTACTTC
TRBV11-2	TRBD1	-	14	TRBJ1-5	CASSLVGQNQPQHF	TGTGCCAGCAGCTTGGTGGGACAGAATCAGCCCCAGCATTTT